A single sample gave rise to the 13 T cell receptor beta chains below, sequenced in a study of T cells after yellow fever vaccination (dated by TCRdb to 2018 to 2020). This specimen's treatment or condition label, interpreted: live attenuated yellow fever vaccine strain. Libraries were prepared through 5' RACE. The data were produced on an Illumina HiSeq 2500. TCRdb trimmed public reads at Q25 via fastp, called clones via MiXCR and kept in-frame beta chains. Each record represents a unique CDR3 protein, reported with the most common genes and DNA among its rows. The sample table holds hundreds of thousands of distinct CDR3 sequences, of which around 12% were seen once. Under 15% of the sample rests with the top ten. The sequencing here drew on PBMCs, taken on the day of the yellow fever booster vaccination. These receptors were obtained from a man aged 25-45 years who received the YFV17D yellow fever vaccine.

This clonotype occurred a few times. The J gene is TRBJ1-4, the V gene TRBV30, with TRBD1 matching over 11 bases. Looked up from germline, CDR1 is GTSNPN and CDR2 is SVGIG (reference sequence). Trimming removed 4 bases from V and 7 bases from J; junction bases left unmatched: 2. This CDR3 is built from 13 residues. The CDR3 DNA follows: TGTGCCTGGACCGGGACAGGGGGTGAAAAACTGTTTTTT. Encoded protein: CAWTGTGGEKLFF.

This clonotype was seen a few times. CDR3 sequence: CATSDLAAGPGQANQPQHF. The DNA of the CDR3 is TGTGCCACCAGTGATTTGGCGGCGGGACCGGGACAGGCAAATCAGCCCCAGCATTTT. This chain links TRBV24-1 with TRBJ1-5; 8 nucleotides line up with TRBD1. The CDR3 spans 19 residues. Germline V gene data show CDR1 as KGHDR and CDR2 as SFDVKD. The ends lost 0 bases at V and 4 bases at J; junction bases unmatched: 13.

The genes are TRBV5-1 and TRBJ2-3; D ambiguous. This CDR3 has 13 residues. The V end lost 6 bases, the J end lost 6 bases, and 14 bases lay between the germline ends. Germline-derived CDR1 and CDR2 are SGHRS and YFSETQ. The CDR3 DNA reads TGCGCCAGCAATCCAGACCTCATGGATACGCAGTATTTT. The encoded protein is CASNPDLMDTQYF.

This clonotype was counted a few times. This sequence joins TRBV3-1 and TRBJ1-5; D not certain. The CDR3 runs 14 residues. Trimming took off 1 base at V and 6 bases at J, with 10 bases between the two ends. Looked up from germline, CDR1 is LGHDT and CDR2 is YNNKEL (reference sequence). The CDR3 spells CASSQGWVGQPQHF. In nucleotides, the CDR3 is TGTGCCAGCAGCCAAGGATGGGTAGGTCAGCCCCAGCATTTT. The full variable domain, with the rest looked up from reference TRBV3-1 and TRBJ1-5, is DTAVSQTPKYLVTQMGNDKSIKCEQNLGHDTMYWYKQDSKKFLKIMFSYNNKELIINETVPNRFSPKSPDKAHLNLHINSLELGDSAVYFCASSQGWVGQPQHFGDGTRLSIL.

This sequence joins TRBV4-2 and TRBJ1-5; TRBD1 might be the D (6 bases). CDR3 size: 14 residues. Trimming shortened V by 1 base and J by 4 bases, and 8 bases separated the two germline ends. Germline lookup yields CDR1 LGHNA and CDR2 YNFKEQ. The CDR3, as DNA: TGTGCCAGCAGCCAAGTCGACAGGAATCAGCCCCAGCATTTT. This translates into CASSQVDRNQPQHF.

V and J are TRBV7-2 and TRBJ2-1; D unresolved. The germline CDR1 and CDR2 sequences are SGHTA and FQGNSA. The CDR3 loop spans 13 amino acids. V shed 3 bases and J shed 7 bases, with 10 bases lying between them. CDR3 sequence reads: CASSFPPNNEQFF. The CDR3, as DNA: TGTGCCAGCAGCTTCCCACCCAATAATGAGCAGTTCTTC. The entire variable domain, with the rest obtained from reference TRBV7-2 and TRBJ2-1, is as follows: GAGVSQSPSNKVTEKGKDVELRCDPISGHTALYWYRQSLGQGLEFLIYFQGNSAPDKSGLPSDRFSAERTGGSVSTLTIQRTQQEDSAVYLCASSFPPNNEQFFGPGTRLTVL.

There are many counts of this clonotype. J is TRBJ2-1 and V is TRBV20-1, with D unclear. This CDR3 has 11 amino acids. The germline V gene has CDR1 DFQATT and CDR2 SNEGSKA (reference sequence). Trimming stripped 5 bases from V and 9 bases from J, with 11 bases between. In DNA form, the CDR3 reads TGCAGTGCTGGAATCGTGGGTGAGCAGTTCTTC. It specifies CSAGIVGEQFF.

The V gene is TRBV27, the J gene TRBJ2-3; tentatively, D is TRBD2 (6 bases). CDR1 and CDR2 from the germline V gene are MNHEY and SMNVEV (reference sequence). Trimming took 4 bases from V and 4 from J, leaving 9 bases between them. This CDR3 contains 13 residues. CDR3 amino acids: CASSSLASDTQYF. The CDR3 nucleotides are TGTGCCAGCAGTTCCCTAGCGTCAGATACGCAGTATTTT.

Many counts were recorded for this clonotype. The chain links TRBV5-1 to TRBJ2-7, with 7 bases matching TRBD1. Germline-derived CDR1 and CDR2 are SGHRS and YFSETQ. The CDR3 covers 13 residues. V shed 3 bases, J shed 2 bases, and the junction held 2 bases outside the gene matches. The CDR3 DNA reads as TGCGCCAGCAGCTGGGACAGACCCTACGAGCAGTACTTC. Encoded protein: CASSWDRPYEQYF.

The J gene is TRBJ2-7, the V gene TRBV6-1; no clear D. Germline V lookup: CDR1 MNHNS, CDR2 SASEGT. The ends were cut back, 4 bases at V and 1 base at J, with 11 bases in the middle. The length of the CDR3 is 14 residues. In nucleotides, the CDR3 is TGTGCCAGCAGTGTTGCGGATAGGTCCTACGAGCAGTACTTC. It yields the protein CASSVADRSYEQYF.

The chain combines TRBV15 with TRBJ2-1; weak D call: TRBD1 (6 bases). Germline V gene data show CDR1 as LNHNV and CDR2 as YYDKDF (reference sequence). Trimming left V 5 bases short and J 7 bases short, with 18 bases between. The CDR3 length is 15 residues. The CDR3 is CATSFQRTVPNEQFF. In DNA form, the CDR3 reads TGTGCCACCAGCTTCCAACGGACAGTACCGAATGAGCAGTTCTTC.

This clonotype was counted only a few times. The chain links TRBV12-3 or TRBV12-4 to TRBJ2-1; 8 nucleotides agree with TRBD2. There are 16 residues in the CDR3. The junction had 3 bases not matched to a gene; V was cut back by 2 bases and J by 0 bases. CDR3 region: CASSLSGRVSYNEQFF. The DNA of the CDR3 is TGTGCCAGCAGTTTATCCGGGAGGGTCTCCTACAATGAGCAGTTCTTC.

The CDR3 loop is CASSSSDSRPSGRWGTGELFF. CDR3 in DNA: TGTGCCAGCAGCTCCTCCGATTCCAGGCCTAGCGGGAGGTGGGGCACCGGGGAGCTGTTTTTT. The chain uses TRBV5-6 and TRBJ2-2; 11 bases align to TRBD2. Trimming at V came to 3 bases and at J to 4 bases, leaving 20 bases not matched to a gene. Germline V CDR1 and CDR2: SGHDT, YYEEEE. CDR3 length equals 21 residues.